The present T cell receptor beta chain was sequenced within a study of blood T cell repertoires in COVID-19. Study context: Acute and convalescent COVID-19 samples came from the United States, Italy and Spain. Nucleic acid was either cDNA or gDNA, and it came from T cells, B-cell-depleted T cells, or PBMCs.

Methods used by the authors: Reference gene primer amplification gave nucleated cell count estimates. The repertoire was sequenced with immunoSEQ multiplex PCR; TCRdb's copy has only in-frame clones and lacks some. That table supplies the V and J calls and clone size; D and trimming were determined from the DNA. This sample has about 99,000 clones, with about 86% found just once. The germline V gene encodes CDR1 LGHNA and CDR2 YNFKEQ. Trimming cost V 1 base and J 7 bases, with 13 bases left between them. The CDR3 contains 15 residues. The chain couples TRBV4-2 to TRBJ1-4; possibly TRBD1 for D (6 bases). The receptor's source is a man between 50 and 59 years old with COVID-19, enrolled during active disease. The sequenced sample was peripheral blood. The CDR3 here is CASSQAQQGGEKLFF. CDR3 coding DNA: TGTGCCAGCAGCCAAGCCCAACAGGGTGGTGAAAAACTGTTTTTT.